Included here is one T cell receptor (beta chain) sequence, with context. It has no known antigen specificity. It has no much larger one-base neighbor in the sample; base qualities were not kept. Library generation was performed with the immunoSEQ multiplex PCR assay. In the authors' own workflow: A statistical classification framework was built to diagnose cytomegalovirus status from the catalog of TCR beta chain sequences. This is the immuneACCESS table as TCRdb keeps it, with only in-frame sequences that have V and J called. A part of the clones is gone; compared with another copy, unresolved V genes explain less than half, and the rest is unexplained. V and J calls and clone size are given by that table; D and trimming were obtained from the DNA. The sample data list 110,000 to 150,000 clones, and about 83% of these were observed just once. The ten largest clones capture about 1.5% of the sample.

V trim: 6 bases; J trim: 2 bases; unmatched bases: 6. From the germline V gene, CDR1 is MNHNS and CDR2 is SASEGT. The CDR3 has 14 amino acids, counting the end cysteine and phenylalanine. The only DNA kept is the CDR3, 42 bases in frame from the first base. The data are from a study of cytomegalovirus exposure and HLA in healthy donors (dated by TCRdb to 2017 to 2019). General notes on the study: According to a later analysis, the 120 or so validation repertoires were produced on the same platform as the approximately 620 repertoires of the first cohort. The aim of the study was to test whether cataloging public T cell receptors could identify signatures of past pathogen exposure. Besides the first cohort of about 730 subjects, a separate validation cohort made up of 120 or so different subjects was used. High-throughput TCR immunosequencing, statistical association of individual TCRs with disease status, and machine learning were combined to predict cytomegalovirus infection status. Results the study describes overall, beyond this receptor: The authors suggested that the approach could potentially be generalized to other disease states and immunological phenotypes. A later analysis found that TCRs clustered in the first cohort also tended to co-occur in the 120 validation repertoires, with 94% of cluster scores above 0. Cytomegalovirus status was reported to be diagnosed by the classifier with high specificity and sensitivity in both the original and validation cohorts. In vitro tests confirmed that a few of the cytomegalovirus-associated TCR beta chains recognize cytomegalovirus antigens. A later analysis had no HLA typing for the validation cohort, so co-occurrence there was scored across all 120 repertoires. The study listed 164 TCR beta chains as associated with cytomegalovirus. Most TCR sequences were seen in very few donors, while some public TCRs were found in many individuals.

Separate from the roughly 650-subject first cohort, the validation cohort of more than 90 subjects was the group to which the donors belonged. The receptor comes from a woman aged 25 to 39 in good health and CMV-seronegative. Specimen: PBMCs. The chain is assembled from TRBV6-1 and TRBJ2-7, with TRBD1 matching 8 junction bases. Here is the DNA: TGTGCCAGCAGACTACAGGGGGTCCCCTACGAGCAGTACTTC. It translates to CASRLQGVPYEQYF.